One sample yielded the 30 T cell receptor beta chains listed below, sequenced in a study of cytomegalovirus exposure and HLA in healthy donors. 13 Jbeta primers and 60 Vbeta primers were used for the PCR. Produced via immunoSEQ multiplex PCR; TCRdb's table is partial and in-frame only. The repertoire consists of roughly 200,000 clones, with 70% to 80% occurring once and the leading ten covering around 2.5%. The material sequenced was PBMCs. These receptors were obtained from a man in his sixties in good health and CMV-seronegative.

This chain links TRBV25-1 with TRBJ2-1, with 12 bases fitting TRBD2. Germline V gene data show CDR1 as MGHDK and CDR2 as SYGVNS. CDR3 size: 14 residues. The V segment lost 6 bases and the J segment 5 bases; nucleotides outside the gene matches: 2. The CDR3 sequence is CASRTSGGHNEQFF. CDR3 bases: TGTGCCAGCAGGACTAGCGGGGGACACAATGAGCAGTTCTTC.

V usage is TRBV4-1 and J usage is TRBJ1-5; 12 positions match TRBD1. This CDR3 is built from 15 residues. The V gene's germline CDR1 is MGHRA and CDR2 YSYEKL. The junction had 5 bases not matched to a gene; V was cut back by 5 bases and J by 6 bases. The CDR3, as DNA: TGCGCCAGCAGCATCGGGACAGGGGGCAGTCAGCCCCAGCATTTT. Amino acid sequence: CASSIGTGGSQPQHF.

This clone was recorded once. The chain joins TRBV2 to TRBJ2-1; D gene ambiguous. The CDR3 extends over 13 amino acids. V dropped 1 base and J dropped 9 bases, with 10 bases sitting between them. Germline CDR1 is SNHLY and CDR2 is FYNNEI. The CDR3, as DNA: TGTGCCAGCAGTGAAGTGAACTATGGTGAGCAGTTCTTC. This sequence encodes CASSEVNYGEQFF.

V is TRBV28 and J is TRBJ2-5; 7 bases agree with TRBD1. The trim removed 5 bases at V and 1 base at J, leaving 10 bases unmatched. Germline CDR1 reads MDHEN; CDR2 reads SYDVKM. The CDR3 has 16 residues. The DNA for the CDR3 is TGTGCCAGCAGTGCCCTTACAGGGGCTCGCCAAGAGACCCAGTACTTC. Amino acids: CASSALTGARQETQYF. Looking up the rest from reference TRBV28 and TRBJ2-5 gives the full variable domain: DVKVTQSSRYLVKRTGEKVFLECVQDMDHENMFWYRQDPGLGLRLIYFSYDVKMKEKGDIPEGYSVSREKKERFSLILESASTNQTSMYLCASSALTGARQETQYFGPGTRLLVL.

The rearrangement joins TRBV19 to TRBJ2-7, with a possible D match to TRBD2 (5 bases). This CDR3 is 14 amino acids long. CDR1 is LNHDA and CDR2 is SQIVND in the germline V gene (reference sequence). Trimming left V 2 bases short and J 2 bases short, with 10 bases between. The CDR3 sequence is CASSISGNTYEQYF. The CDR3 DNA is TGTGCCAGTAGTATATCGGGGAATACCTACGAGCAGTACTTC.

The chain has TRBV15 and TRBJ2-5; 7 nucleotides align to TRBD2. The CDR3 covers 17 residues. V lost 0 bases to trimming and J lost 0 bases; unmatched junction nucleotides: 7. Germline lookup yields CDR1 LNHNV and CDR2 YYDKDF (reference sequence). In DNA, the CDR3 is TGTGCCACCAGCAGAGATACCACTAGCGACTACCAAGAGACCCAGTACTTC. Its translation is CATSRDTTSDYQETQYF.

The chain joins TRBV29-1 to TRBJ2-2, with TRBD1 identical over 8 bases. Germline V gives CDR1 SQVTM, CDR2 ANQGSEA. The CDR3 is made up of 16 amino acids. V lost 1 base and J lost 2; bases outside the gene matches: 6. The CDR3 DNA is TGCAGCGTTGAAGGCAGGGGGCTCCACAACACCGGGGAGCTGTTTTTT. The encoded protein is CSVEGRGLHNTGELFF.

This chain connects TRBV5-6 to TRBJ2-3; 8 positions match TRBD2. V shed 2 bases, J shed 2 bases, and the junction held 13 bases outside the gene matches. Germline V gives CDR1 SGHDT, CDR2 YYEEEE. The CDR3 spans 18 residues. The CDR3 DNA reads as TGTGCCAGCAGCTTACCTGCTGGAGGCGGGGGGACCACAGATACGCAGTATTTT. Its protein is CASSLPAGGGGTTDTQYF.

CDR3 nucleotides: TGTGCCAGTAGTAGTTGGGGACTAGCGGGGGGGGTGAACACCGGGGAGCTGTTTTTT. This codes for CASSSWGLAGGVNTGELFF. The chain links TRBV19 to TRBJ2-2; 16 nucleotides match TRBD2. Germline lookup yields CDR1 LNHDA and CDR2 SQIVND (reference sequence). The ends lost 4 bases at V and 1 base at J; junction bases unmatched: 6. This CDR3 region has 19 residues.

This chain joins TRBV19 and TRBJ2-7, with 11 bases lining up with TRBD2. Germline CDR1 LNHDA, CDR2 SQIVND (reference sequence). This CDR3 contains 14 residues. Germline trimming cut 6 bases from V and 3 bases from J; bases unmatched to any gene: 4. CDR3 protein: CASRRLAGNYEQYF. The CDR3 DNA reads TGTGCCAGTAGGAGACTAGCGGGAAACTACGAGCAGTACTTC. The whole variable domain, filled in from reference TRBV19 and TRBJ2-7, reads DGGITQSPKYLFRKEGQNVTLSCEQNLNHDAMYWYRQDPGQGLRLIYYSQIVNDFQKGDIAEGYSVSREKKESFPLTVTSAQKNPTAFYLCASRRLAGNYEQYFGPGTRLTVT.

The rearrangement links TRBV6-1 to TRBJ1-5; tentatively, D is TRBD1 (5 bases). Trimming removed 5 bases from V and 6 bases from J, with 14 bases in between. CDR3 length equals 14 residues. Germline V gene sequence: CDR1 MNHNS, CDR2 SASEGT. The CDR3 reads CASSPQGVGQPQHF. In nucleotides, the CDR3 is TGTGCCAGCAGTCCCCAAGGGGTAGGTCAGCCCCAGCATTTT.

The CDR3 loop is CASSSQTSGGAGTQYF. CDR3 bases: TGTGCCAGCAGCTCCCAGACTAGCGGGGGGGCTGGTACGCAGTATTTT. This chain links TRBV5-4 with TRBJ2-3; 14 bases map to TRBD2. The CDR3 sequence is 16 residues long. Germline V gene sequence: CDR1 SGHNT, CDR2 YYREEE (reference sequence). V gave up 3 bases and J gave up 8 bases; unmatched junction bases: 8.

The chain links TRBV19 to TRBJ2-7; D might be TRBD1 (6 bases). Trimming cost V 5 bases and J 2 bases, with 13 bases left between them. This CDR3 region has 14 residues. Germline CDR1 is LNHDA and CDR2 is SQIVND (reference sequence). As DNA, the CDR3 is TGTGCCAGTAGTGTCCGGGACACAGCCTACGAGCAGTACTTC. This encodes CASSVRDTAYEQYF.

The V gene is TRBV30, the J gene TRBJ2-5; no definite D call. The CDR3 sequence is 13 residues long. Between the trimmed V and J ends, which lost 2 bases and 1 base, there was a span of 8 bases. Germline V gives CDR1 GTSNPN, CDR2 SVGIG (reference sequence). The DNA for the CDR3 is TGTGCCTGGAGTTTCAACAGCCAAGAGACCCAGTACTTC. This gives the protein CAWSFNSQETQYF.

This clone was observed a few times. The rearrangement links TRBV7-6 to TRBJ2-7; 10 bases align to TRBD2. Germline assignment: CDR1 SGHVS and CDR2 FNYEAQ. V shed 2 bases, J shed 5 bases, and the junction held 6 bases outside the gene matches. The CDR3 covers 15 residues. In nucleotides, the CDR3 is TGTGCCAGCAGCTTAAGTACTAGCGGGATCAACGAGCAGTACTTC. The encoded protein is CASSLSTSGINEQYF.

The CDR3, as DNA: TGTGCCAGCAGCGTGAGTATGAACACTGAAGCTTTCTTT. It is translated as CASSVSMNTEAFF. This rearrangement joins TRBV9 to TRBJ1-1; D is uncertain. V was clipped by 2 bases and J by 0 bases, with 5 bases between them. The CDR3 length is 13 residues. Germline V gene sequence: CDR1 SGDLS, CDR2 YYNGEE.

The genes are TRBV6-6 and TRBJ1-3; D unresolved. Trimming took off 6 bases at V and 3 bases at J, with 12 bases between the two ends. The length of the CDR3 is 14 residues. Germline V lookup: CDR1 MNHNY, CDR2 SVGAGI (reference sequence). CDR3 sequence: CASRPSGDGNTIYF. The CDR3 DNA follows: TGTGCCAGCAGACCTTCGGGAGATGGAAACACCATATATTTT.

The chain joins TRBV29-1 to TRBJ2-7, with TRBD2 identical over 9 bases. Germline loops: CDR1 SQVTM, CDR2 ANQGSEA. The J segment lost 2 bases and the V segment lost 6 bases, leaving 11 bases of the junction unmatched. This CDR3 spans 15 amino acids. CDR3 in DNA: TGCAGCGTGCTGGCGGGAGGGCCTTTGACCTACGAGCAGTACTTC. It codes for CSVLAGGPLTYEQYF.

In DNA, the CDR3 is TGTGCCAGCAGCCTAGCCCAGGATGGCTACACCTTC. Residues: CASSLAQDGYTF. The rearrangement links TRBV5-4 to TRBJ1-2; unclear D gene. V lost 4 bases and J 6 bases, leaving 10 bases between the germline ends. Germline-derived CDR1 and CDR2 are SGHNT and YYREEE (reference sequence). This CDR3 contains 12 residues.

This clone was counted between two and nine times. The V gene is TRBV7-8, the J gene TRBJ2-1; D might be TRBD1 (7 bases). The germline CDR1 and CDR2 sequences are SGHVS and FQNEAQ. This CDR3 is built from 18 residues. Trimming cost V 3 bases and J 6 bases, with 24 bases left between them. The CDR3 sequence is CASSFRVLEGAVSNEQFF. Here the CDR3 DNA reads TGTGCCAGCAGCTTTAGGGTCCTGGAGGGGGCGGTGTCCAATGAGCAGTTCTTC. Combining the CDR3 with reference TRBV7-8 and TRBJ2-1 gives the whole variable domain GAGVSQSPRYKVAKRGQDVALRCDPISGHVSLFWYQQALGQGPEFLTYFQNEAQLDKSGLPSDRFFAERPEGSVSTLKIQRTQQEDSAVYLCASSFRVLEGAVSNEQFFGPGTRLTVL.

The chain uses TRBV7-9 and TRBJ2-7; D gene unclear. The CDR3 consists of 12 residues. V was shortened by 1 base and J by 2 bases, with 3 bases between the two germline ends. Germline CDR1 and CDR2: SEHNR and FQNEAQ (reference sequence). Here the CDR3 reads CASSLGAYEQYF. CDR3 nucleotide sequence: TGTGCCAGCAGCTTAGGAGCCTACGAGCAGTACTTC.

CDR3 region: CASSSGQGSYEQYF. The DNA for the CDR3 is TGTGCCAGCAGCTCGGGACAGGGCTCCTACGAGCAGTACTTC. The chain has TRBV7-9 and TRBJ2-7; TRBD1 agrees at 9 bases. Germline assignment: CDR1 SEHNR and CDR2 FQNEAQ (reference sequence). This CDR3 comprises 14 residues. The junction had 1 base not matched to a gene; V was cut back by 4 bases and J by 0 bases.

The chain has TRBV5-1 and TRBJ1-5; TRBD1 matches at 7 bases. This CDR3 is built from 16 residues. The V segment lost 0 bases and the J segment 2 bases; nucleotides outside the gene matches: 5. The germline V gene encodes CDR1 SGHRS and CDR2 YFSETQ. DNA of the CDR3: TGCGCCAGCAGCTTGGAGGGGGCGCGGGGCAATCAGCCCCAGCATTTT. It is translated as CASSLEGARGNQPQHF.

In regard to this clone: A junction boundary mismatches the germline segment, possibly from a read error. This sequence joins TRBV6-1 and TRBJ1-5; D unclear. This CDR3 spans 13 amino acids. The V gene's germline CDR1 is MNHNS and CDR2 SASEGT. The CDR3 protein is CASSVAGNQPQNF. The CDR3 bases are TGTGCCAGCAGTGTGGCAGGCAATCAGCCCCAGAATTTT.

The rearrangement links TRBV7-2 to TRBJ2-7; 7 nucleotides line up with TRBD2. CDR1 and CDR2 (germline): SGHTA, FQGNSA. CDR3 length equals 15 residues. V gave up 6 bases and J gave up 5 bases; unmatched junction bases: 13. Written as DNA, the CDR3 is TGTGCCAGCAGTTCCAACGGAGGAAGCGGGGACGAGCAGTACTTC. This codes for CASSSNGGSGDEQYF.

CDR3 loop: CASSQDSAAGGSYEQYF. In DNA, the CDR3 is TGTGCCAGCAGCCAAGATTCGGCCGCGGGAGGCTCCTACGAGCAGTACTTC. The rearrangement joins TRBV4-2 to TRBJ2-7; 8 positions agree with TRBD2. The trim removed 0 bases at V and 0 bases at J, leaving 7 bases unmatched. Germline-derived CDR1 and CDR2 are LGHNA and YNFKEQ. The CDR3 is 17 amino acids.

The chain is built from TRBV6-5 and TRBJ1-5; D ambiguous. Germline V CDR1 and CDR2: MNHEY, SVGAGI. The CDR3 spans 14 residues. The V end lost 0 bases, the J end lost 7 bases, and 10 bases lay between the germline ends. The CDR3 reads CASSYSSGSQPQHF. The CDR3 bases are TGTGCCAGCAGTTACTCATCCGGTTCCCAGCCCCAGCATTTT.

V and J are TRBV19 and TRBJ2-5; 10 bases map to TRBD2. The length of the CDR3 is 14 residues. The V gene's germline CDR1 is LNHDA and CDR2 SQIVND (reference sequence). V shed 6 bases and J 1 base; nucleotides not matched to a gene: 2. The CDR3 sequence is CASRLAGAQETQYF. CDR3 DNA sequence: TGTGCCAGTAGGCTAGCGGGGGCCCAAGAGACCCAGTACTTC.

The chain combines TRBV2 with TRBJ1-5; D possibly corresponds to TRBD1 (6 bases). The CDR3 covers 15 residues. CDR1 and CDR2 (germline): SNHLY, FYNNEI. Trimming shortened V by 3 bases and J by 4 bases, and 13 bases separated the two germline ends. The CDR3 nucleotides read TGTGCCAGCAGTGATGGGGGGGCGCGTAATCAGCCCCAGCATTTT. Translating it yields CASSDGGARNQPQHF.

The J gene is TRBJ1-1, the V gene TRBV29-1; TRBD1 might be the D (5 bases). Germline CDR1 SQVTM, CDR2 ANQGSEA. Deletions cut 6 bases from V and 7 bases from J, with 12 bases between. This CDR3 region has 11 residues. The CDR3 coding sequence is TGCAGCGTCGCGCCAGGGATTGAAGCTTTCTTT. Its protein product is CSVAPGIEAFF.